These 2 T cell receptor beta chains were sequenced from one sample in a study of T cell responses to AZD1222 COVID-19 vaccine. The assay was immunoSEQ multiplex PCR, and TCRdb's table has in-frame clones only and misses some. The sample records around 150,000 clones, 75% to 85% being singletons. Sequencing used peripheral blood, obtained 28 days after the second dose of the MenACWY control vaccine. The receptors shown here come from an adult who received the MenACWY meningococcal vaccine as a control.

The CDR3 coding sequence is TGTGCCAGTAGTATAGGCAGTGGGTTGCTAGCCAAAAACATTCAGTACTTC. It is translated as CASSIGSGLLAKNIQYF. The rearrangement links TRBV19 to TRBJ2-4; D call uncertain. Trimming left V 1 base short and J 0 bases short, with 13 bases between. This CDR3 contains 17 residues. The germline V gene has CDR1 LNHDA and CDR2 SQIVND (reference sequence).

This CDR3 reads CASSLAENYGYTF. The CDR3 region has the DNA TGTGCCAGCAGCTTGGCGGAGAACTATGGCTACACCTTC. The chain combines TRBV5-6 with TRBJ1-2; D is unclear. The CDR3 sequence is 13 residues long. V dropped 0 bases and J dropped 2 bases, with 5 bases sitting between them. Germline loops: CDR1 SGHDT, CDR2 YYEEEE.